This T cell receptor beta chain appears in the sequencing data of a study of blood T cell repertoires in COVID-19. Across the study: Sample material is recorded as cDNA or gDNA derived from T cells, B-cell-depleted T cells, or PBMCs.

Which cohort a participant joined came from the clinical history participants gave. Profiled with immunoSEQ multiplex PCR; TCRdb holds only in-frame clones, not every one. The repertoire consists of some 500,000 clones, with approximately 87% occurring once and the leading ten covering 1.5% to 2%. The CDR3 totals 12 residues. Trimming stripped 5 bases from V and 1 base from J, with 5 bases between. The germline CDR1 and CDR2 sequences are SNHLY and FYNNEI. This sequence originates from a woman aged 40 to 50 who had recovered from COVID-19. The gene calls are TRBV2 and TRBJ1-1, with D unresolved. Input material: PBMCs or T cells enriched from blood (not recorded which). CDR3 amino acids: CASSTENTEAFF. DNA for the CDR3: TGTGCCAGCAGTACAGAGAACACTGAAGCTTTCTTT.